This T cell receptor (beta chain) originates from a study of CD8+ T cells in alopecia areata. Study as a whole: Severity scoring for treated patients was based on the percentage of affected scalp area. Study outcomes and limitations: Scalp data also include sequences from resident alphabeta T cells of normal skin. Association of baseline CD8+ expansion with response is uncertain owing to one nonresponder.

cDNA prepared by RNA extraction and subsequent reverse transcription served as the template for sequencing. TCRdb keeps only in-frame clones here, not all; method: immunoSEQ multiplex PCR. In the table there are 190,000 or so clones, around 56% of which are singletons. Worth noting for this clone: Its antigen is currently unknown. At one boundary the junction diverges from the germline segment, which might be a read error.

Treatment described: oral pan-JAK inhibitor, 5-10 mg twice daily. T lymphocytes (CD4+ and CD8+) were sorted from PBMCs. The CDR3 contains 22 residues. The V gene's germline CDR1 is MNHNS and CDR2 SASEGT. This chain links TRBV6-1 with TRBJ2-5; 16 positions agree with TRBD2. The clonotype originates from a human donor with alopecia areata. Sequences were derived from CD4+ T cells sorted from blood, sampled at week 4, from a patient treated with tofacitinib. CDR3: CASREADRPGLAGGLRQETQYF. DNA of the CDR3: TGTGCCAGCAGAGAAGCGGACCGGCCGGGACTAGCGGGGGGGCTCCGCCAAGAGACCCAGTACTTC.